The source of this T cell receptor beta chain is a study of blood T cell repertoires in COVID-19. Whole-study context: Both acute and convalescent COVID-19 samples were obtained from the United States, Italy and Spain. T cells, B-cell-depleted T cells, or PBMCs provided the cDNA or gDNA that served as material.

V was trimmed by 6 bases and J by 6 bases, leaving 11 bases between them. Germline loops: CDR1 KGHSH, CDR2 LQKENI. This CDR3 is built from 12 residues. Authors' data handling: For nucleated cells, counts were estimated from reference gene primer amplification. Only in-frame clones appear in the TCRdb table, and some are missing; sequencing was by immunoSEQ multiplex PCR. The V and J calls and clone size were taken over from that table, and D and trimming were inferred from the DNA. The sample holds 120,000 to 150,000 clones, around 79% seen once. The chain is built from TRBV18 and TRBJ1-1; D gene uncertain. Sequencing input: peripheral blood. The TCR originated in a man in his sixties with acute or convalescent COVID-19. CDR3 loop: CASSLDSAEAFF. The CDR3, as DNA: TGTGCCAGCTCCCTGGACTCGGCTGAAGCTTTCTTT. The variable domain in full, completed from reference TRBV18 and TRBJ1-1, reads NAGVMQNPRHLVRRRGQEARLRCSPMKGHSHVYWYRQLPEEGLKFMVYLQKENIIDESGMPKERFSAEFPKEGPSILRIQQVVRGDSAAYFCASSLDSAEAFFGQGTRLTVV.